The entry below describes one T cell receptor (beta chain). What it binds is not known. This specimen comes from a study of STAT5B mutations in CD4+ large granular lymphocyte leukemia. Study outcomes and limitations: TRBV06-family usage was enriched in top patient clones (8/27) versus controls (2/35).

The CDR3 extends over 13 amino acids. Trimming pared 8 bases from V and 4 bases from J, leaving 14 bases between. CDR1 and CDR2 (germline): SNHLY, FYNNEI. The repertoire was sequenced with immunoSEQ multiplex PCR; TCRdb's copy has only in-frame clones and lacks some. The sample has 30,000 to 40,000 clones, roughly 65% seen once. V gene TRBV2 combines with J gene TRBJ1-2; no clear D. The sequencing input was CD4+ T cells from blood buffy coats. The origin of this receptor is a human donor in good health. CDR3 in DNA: TGTGCCAGCTTGGCAGGATCAGGCTATGGCTACACCTTC. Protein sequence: CASLAGSGYGYTF.